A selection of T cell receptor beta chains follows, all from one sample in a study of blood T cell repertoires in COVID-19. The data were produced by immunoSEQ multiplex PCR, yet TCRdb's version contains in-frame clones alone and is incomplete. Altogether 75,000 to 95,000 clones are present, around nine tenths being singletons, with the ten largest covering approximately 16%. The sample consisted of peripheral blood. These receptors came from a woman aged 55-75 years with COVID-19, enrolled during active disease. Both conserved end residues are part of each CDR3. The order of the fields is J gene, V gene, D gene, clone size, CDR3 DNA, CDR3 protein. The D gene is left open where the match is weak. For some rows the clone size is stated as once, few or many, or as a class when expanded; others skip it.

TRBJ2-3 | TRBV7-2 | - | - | TGTGCCAGCAGCTTAGAAATCCGGACAGAGCTTACTAGCACAGATACGCAGTATTTT | CASSLEIRTELTSTDTQYF
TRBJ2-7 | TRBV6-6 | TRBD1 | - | TGTGCCAGCAGTTACGGGGACAGGGTAGCCTACGAGCAGTACTTC | CASSYGDRVAYEQYF
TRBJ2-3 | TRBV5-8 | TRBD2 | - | TGTGCCAGCAGCCCCGGGACTAGCGGTACAGATACGCAGTATTTT | CASSPGTSGTDTQYF
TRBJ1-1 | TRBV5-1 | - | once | TGCGCCAGCAGCTTGGCAGGATCGGGGTCTGAAGCTTTCTTT | CASSLAGSGSEAFF
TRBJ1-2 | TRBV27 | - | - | TGTGCCAGCAGGGCGGGATCCCCTATGAGCAGCTATGGCTACACCTTC | CASRAGSPMSSYGYTF
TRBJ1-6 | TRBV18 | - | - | TGTGCCAGCTCACCCGGGACATGGGATTCACCCCTCCACTTT | CASSPGTWDSPLHF
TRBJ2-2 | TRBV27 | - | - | TGTGCCAGCAGTTTAAGGGGTGCCGGGGAGCTGTTTTTT | CASSLRGAGELFF
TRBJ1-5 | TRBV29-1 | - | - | TGCAGCGTTGCTGAGACAGGAAAAAATCAGCCCCAGCATTTT | CSVAETGKNQPQHF
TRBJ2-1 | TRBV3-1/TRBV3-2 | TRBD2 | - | TGTGCCAGCAGCCAACGCTCTAGCGGGGGGGATAACTCCTACAATGAGCAGTTCTTC | CASSQRSSGGDNSYNEQFF
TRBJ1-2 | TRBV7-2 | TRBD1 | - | TGTGCCAGCAGCTTCGACTGGCAGGGGGCGCAAGGCTACACCTTC | CASSFDWQGAQGYTF
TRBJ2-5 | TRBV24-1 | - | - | TGTGCCACCAGTGCCCCCTCGGCAGGGGAAGAGACCCAGTACTTC | CATSAPSAGEETQYF
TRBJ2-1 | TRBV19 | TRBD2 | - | TGTGCCAGTGCCAACATGACTAGCAATTCCTACAATGAGCAGTTCTTC | CASANMTSNSYNEQFF
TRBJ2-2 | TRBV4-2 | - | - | TGTGCCAGCAGCCAAGGACTGAACACCGGGGAGCTGTTTTTT | CASSQGLNTGELFF
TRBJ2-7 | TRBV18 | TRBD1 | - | TGTGCCAGCTCACCATCCCAGGGGGTGATCAACGAGCAGTACTTC | CASSPSQGVINEQYF
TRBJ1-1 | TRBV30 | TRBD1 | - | TGTGCCTGGAGACAGGGGGCGAACACTGAAGCTTTCTTT | CAWRQGANTEAFF
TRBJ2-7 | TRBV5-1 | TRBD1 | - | TGCGCCAGCAGCGAGGGGACAGGGGGAGACTACGAGCAGTACTTC | CASSEGTGGDYEQYF
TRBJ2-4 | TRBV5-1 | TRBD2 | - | TGCGCCAGCAGCTTGGGGGCGACTAGCGGGGCCCACCCAGCCAAAAACATTCAGTACTTC | CASSLGATSGAHPAKNIQYF
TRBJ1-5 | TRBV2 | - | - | TGTGCCAGCAGTGCAGGGGAGTTCAGCAATCAGCCCCAGCATTTT | CASSAGEFSNQPQHF
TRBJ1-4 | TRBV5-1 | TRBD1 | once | TGCGCCAGCAGCTTGTGGGGGACAGGGGATGAAAAACTGTTTTTT | CASSLWGTGDEKLFF
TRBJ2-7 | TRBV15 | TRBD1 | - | TGTGCCACCAGCAGGGGGATCGACAGGGCCTACGAGCAGTACTTC | CATSRGIDRAYEQYF